The 31 T cell receptor beta chains below come from one sample, sequenced in a study of T cell repertoires in cytomegalovirus infection (dated by TCRdb to the late 2010s). These receptors are not linked to any known antigen. The sequencer was an Illumina HiSeq 1500. TCRdb itself trimmed the public reads at Q25 with fastp, ran MiXCR and retained productive beta chains. Duplicate CDR3 protein sequences are folded into a single record with the most common DNA and genes. In all, the sample holds 54,000 or so distinct CDR3 sequences, and around 33% of those were seen once. Around 70% of the sample comes from the top ten. Sequenced: PBMCs, sequenced either directly or after in vitro stimulation (not recorded which). These receptors were obtained from a human donor in good health (CMV status not recorded). Some clones in this sample may be carry-over from other donors' samples.

V gene TRBV6-2 or TRBV6-3 combines with J gene TRBJ1-6, with D maybe TRBD1 (5 bases). Trimming stripped 5 bases from V and 7 bases from J, with 15 bases between. The CDR3 contains 15 residues. Per the germline V gene, CDR1 is MNHEY and CDR2 is SVGEGT. DNA for the CDR3: TGTGCCAGCAGTCGGCCGCAGGGATACAATTCACCCCTCCACTTT. This translates into CASSRPQGYNSPLHF.

V is TRBV11-2 and J is TRBJ1-3, with a weak D call TRBD1 (5 bases). V lost 6 bases to trimming and J lost 0 bases, with 21 bases between them. Germline V gene sequence: CDR1 SGHAT, CDR2 FQNNGV. The CDR3 is 18 amino acids. The DNA for the CDR3 is TGTGCCAGCAGTCCAATCTTCCAGACAGCCTACTCTGGAAACACCATATATTTT. It yields the protein CASSPIFQTAYSGNTIYF. Complete variable domain (other parts from reference TRBV11-2 and TRBJ1-3): EAGVAQSPRYKIIEKRQSVAFWCNPISGHATLYWYQQILGQGPKLLIQFQNNGVVDDSQLPKDRFSAERLKGVDSTLKIQPAKLEDSAVYLCASSPIFQTAYSGNTIYFGEGSWLTVV.

This clonotype was seen once. The chain uses TRBV5-4 and TRBJ1-2; 7 bases map to TRBD1. The CDR3 runs to 15 residues. Germline CDR1 is SGHNT and CDR2 is YYREEE (reference sequence). With V trimmed by 1 base and J by 8 bases, 11 bases remained unmatched. DNA for the CDR3: TGTGCCAGCAGCTTGCGGCAGGGGGGGATGAGAGGCTACACCTTC. Translated, it gives CASSLRQGGMRGYTF. The full variable domain, with the rest looked up from reference TRBV5-4 and TRBJ1-2, is ETGVTQSPTHLIKTRGQQVTLRCSSQSGHNTVSWYQQALGQGPQFIFQYYREEENGRGNFPPRFSGLQFPNYSSELNVNALELDDSALYLCASSLRQGGMRGYTFGSGTRLTVV.

This clonotype was counted between two and nine times. V usage is TRBV11-2 and J usage is TRBJ2-1, with D possibly matching TRBD1 (6 bases). The germline V gene has CDR1 SGHAT and CDR2 FQNNGV. Trimming left V 5 bases short and J 2 bases short, with 13 bases between. The CDR3 loop spans 15 amino acids. CDR3 coding DNA: TGTGCCAGCAGCCACCTGAACAGGGCCTACAATGAGCAGTTCTTC. Residues: CASSHLNRAYNEQFF. The full variable domain, in which reference TRBV11-2 and TRBJ2-1 provide the parts outside the CDR3, is EAGVAQSPRYKIIEKRQSVAFWCNPISGHATLYWYQQILGQGPKLLIQFQNNGVVDDSQLPKDRFSAERLKGVDSTLKIQPAKLEDSAVYLCASSHLNRAYNEQFFGPGTRLTVL.

The V and J genes are TRBV12-5 and TRBJ2-7; no firm D call. V lost 6 bases, J lost 7 bases, and 13 bases lay in between. The CDR3 is 12 residues long. Germline V gene lookup returns CDR1 LGHNT and CDR2 FRNRAP. The DNA of the CDR3 is TGTGCTAGTGGCCCCTCATCAGGAGAGCAGTACTTC. Translating gives CASGPSSGEQYF.

The chain has TRBV18 and TRBJ2-1; D possibly matches TRBD1 or TRBD2 (5 bases each). Trimming removed 3 bases at V and 2 bases at J, with 17 bases between. The CDR3 has 17 amino acids. Germline V CDR1 and CDR2: KGHSH, LQKENI. CDR3 in amino acids: CASSPRPPVGAYNEQFF. The CDR3 DNA reads as TGTGCCAGCTCACCCCGACCTCCAGTGGGGGCCTACAATGAGCAGTTCTTC.

The chain couples TRBV4-1 to TRBJ1-6; perhaps TRBD1 as D (5 bases). Germline CDR1 is MGHRA and CDR2 is YSYEKL. Deletions cut 1 base from V and 7 bases from J, with 17 bases between. This CDR3 comprises 17 residues. Here the CDR3 reads CASSQGRIGVLNSPLHF. The CDR3 bases are TGCGCCAGCAGCCAAGGTCGTATAGGGGTTTTAAATTCACCCCTCCACTTT.

The table lists this clonotype with a few counts. The chain carries TRBV6-1 and TRBJ2-5; D unclear. Germline CDR1 is MNHNS and CDR2 is SASEGT. This CDR3 has 13 amino acids. The V gene lost 6 bases and the J gene lost 5 bases, with 13 bases spanning the gap. Here the CDR3 reads CASSPAPWETQYF. For the CDR3, the DNA is TGTGCCAGCAGCCCCGCGCCCTGGGAGACCCAGTACTTC.

The rearrangement links TRBV18 to TRBJ1-4; 7 nucleotides line up with TRBD1. After removal of 3 bases from V and 0 bases from J, the junction contained 7 bases not matched to a gene. CDR3 length equals 17 residues. The germline V gene encodes CDR1 KGHSH and CDR2 LQKENI. The CDR3 sequence: CASSPDRNPATNEKLFF. The CDR3 nucleotides read TGTGCCAGCTCACCGGACAGGAACCCTGCAACTAATGAAAAACTGTTTTTT.

The J gene is TRBJ2-1, the V gene TRBV12-5; 10 bases line up with TRBD1. Trimming cost V 4 bases and J 5 bases; bases outside gene matches: 14. There are 18 residues in the CDR3. In germline, CDR1 is LGHNT, CDR2 FRNRAP. Here the CDR3 DNA reads TGTGCTAGTGGTTGGACAACCGGTGGGACAGGGGAAAACAATGAGCAGTTCTTC. This encodes CASGWTTGGTGENNEQFF.

This clonotype was seen ten or more times. The chain links TRBV11-2 to TRBJ1-1; D gene unclear. CDR1 and CDR2 from the germline V gene are SGHAT and FQNNGV. CDR3 length: 13 amino acids. V lost 2 bases, J lost 4 bases, and 8 bases lay in between. The CDR3 DNA is TGTGCCAGCAGCTTAAACAGCGCCACTGAAGCTTTCTTT. This encodes CASSLNSATEAFF.

This rearrangement joins TRBV7-6 to TRBJ2-2; 8 bases are a match to TRBD2. The length of the CDR3 is 14 residues. CDR1 and CDR2 (germline): SGHVS, FNYEAQ. J gave up 6 bases and V 5 bases, and 5 bases lay outside the gene matches. CDR3 DNA sequence: TGTGCCAGCAGCCCGGGGACTAGTCCCGGGGAGCTGTTTTTT. Translation gives CASSPGTSPGELFF.

The chain links TRBV12-3 or TRBV12-4 to TRBJ1-2, with unresolved D. There are 12 residues in the CDR3. With 4 bases removed from V and 6 bases from J, the gap between germline ends came to 9 bases. In nucleotides, the CDR3 is TGTGCCAGCAGTTGGGCAGGCGATGGCTACACCTTC. Translating it yields CASSWAGDGYTF.

The CDR3 loop is CASSPQGYNEQFF. The CDR3 DNA follows: TGTGCCAGCAGCCCACAGGGTTACAATGAGCAGTTCTTC. The gene calls are TRBV7-9 and TRBJ2-1; a possible D gene is TRBD1 (6 bases). The germline V gene has CDR1 SEHNR and CDR2 FQNEAQ (reference sequence). The CDR3 has 13 amino acids. V was clipped by 5 bases and J by 4 bases, with 9 bases between them.

The chain uses TRBV11-2 and TRBJ1-2; TRBD1 aligns across 8 bases. The CDR3 runs to 13 residues. With 5 bases clipped from V and 5 bases from J, the junction kept 4 bases outside the gene matches. Germline CDR1 reads SGHAT; CDR2 reads FQNNGV. CDR3 nucleotide sequence: TGTGCCAGCAGCGGACAGGGACGGTATGGCTACACCTTC. Encoded protein: CASSGQGRYGYTF.

The J gene is TRBJ2-2, the V gene TRBV7-8; 13 bases are a match to TRBD2. V was pared by 0 bases and J by 4 bases, with 5 bases of the junction left unmatched. CDR1 and CDR2 from the germline V gene are SGHVS and FQNEAQ. The CDR3 is 18 residues long. This CDR3 is CASSLAPWTSGGTGELFF. CDR3 sequence (DNA): TGTGCCAGCAGCTTAGCTCCTTGGACTAGCGGGGGCACCGGGGAGCTGTTTTTT.

V gene TRBV24-1 combines with J gene TRBJ2-3; 12 nucleotides line up with TRBD2. The CDR3 loop spans 18 amino acids. J was trimmed by 0 bases and V by 2 bases; bases with no gene match: 5. Germline V lookup: CDR1 KGHDR, CDR2 SFDVKD. Written as DNA, the CDR3 is TGTGCCACCAGTGATTCCGGGACTAGCGGGCGTAGCACAGATACGCAGTATTTT. It is translated as CATSDSGTSGRSTDTQYF.

This chain connects TRBV7-2 to TRBJ1-1; tentatively, D is TRBD1 (5 bases). This CDR3 has 15 residues. V lost 1 base to trimming and J lost 3 bases, with 12 bases between them. CDR1 and CDR2 (germline): SGHTA, FQGNSA. The CDR3 bases are TGTGCCAGCAGCTTAGTGAGGGGCGATGACACTGAAGCTTTCTTT. Amino acids: CASSLVRGDDTEAFF.

V is TRBV7-2 and J is TRBJ2-1, with D perhaps matching TRBD2 (5 bases). The length of the CDR3 is 11 residues. Between the trimmed V and J ends, which lost 5 bases and 9 bases, there was a span of 8 bases. In germline, CDR1 is SGHTA, CDR2 FQGNSA. In nucleotides, the CDR3 is TGTGCCAGCAGCCGGGCGGGTGAGCAGTTCTTC. Protein product: CASSRAGEQFF. Full variable domain (remainder filled in from reference TRBV7-2 and TRBJ2-1): GAGVSQSPSNKVTEKGKDVELRCDPISGHTALYWYRQSLGQGLEFLIYFQGNSAPDKSGLPSDRFSAERTGGSVSTLTIQRTQQEDSAVYLCASSRAGEQFFGPGTRLTVL.

The gene calls are TRBV18 and TRBJ2-3, with 7 positions matching TRBD2. The CDR3 extends over 17 amino acids. With 3 bases clipped from V and 5 bases from J, the junction kept 14 bases outside the gene matches. Looked up from germline, CDR1 is KGHSH and CDR2 is LQKENI. The CDR3 sequence is CASSPGRRASGLDTQYF. The DNA for the CDR3 is TGTGCCAGCTCACCCGGAAGACGGGCTAGCGGATTAGATACGCAGTATTTT.

This clonotype was counted only a few times. This chain connects TRBV12-3 or TRBV12-4 to TRBJ1-5; 8 nucleotides match TRBD1. The V segment lost 6 bases and the J segment 4 bases; nucleotides outside the gene matches: 8. This CDR3 comprises 15 residues. The DNA of the CDR3 is TGTGCCAGCAGATCCGGGACAGGCCCTAATCAGCCCCAGCATTTT. Residues: CASRSGTGPNQPQHF.

This clonotype was counted only a few times. V gene TRBV7-8 combines with J gene TRBJ2-1, with 9 bases matching TRBD2. This CDR3 contains 21 residues. Germline CDR1 is SGHVS and CDR2 is FQNEAQ. V lost 1 base to trimming and J lost 0 bases; unmatched junction nucleotides: 16. The CDR3 protein is CASSLDRIGLSGRSSYNEQFF. CDR3 bases: TGTGCCAGCAGCTTAGATCGCATAGGGCTTAGCGGGAGAAGCTCCTACAATGAGCAGTTCTTC.

This clonotype has just a few counts. The CDR3 DNA reads TGTGCCAGCAGCACCAGCCCCCCTAGACCCTACGAGCAGTACTTC. Translation: CASSTSPPRPYEQYF. The V call is TRBV7-9, the J call TRBJ2-7; the D is unclear. Germline lookup yields CDR1 SEHNR and CDR2 FQNEAQ (reference sequence). Deletions cut 5 bases from V and 2 bases from J, with 16 bases between. CDR3 length equals 15 residues. The entire variable domain, with the rest obtained from reference TRBV7-9 and TRBJ2-7, is as follows: DTGVSQNPRHKITKRGQNVTFRCDPISEHNRLYWYRQTLGQGPEFLTYFQNEAQLEKSRLLSDRFSAERPKGSFSTLEIQRTEQGDSAMYLCASSTSPPRPYEQYFGPGTRLTVT.

This clonotype was observed a few times. The chain combines TRBV7-2 with TRBJ2-7, with D hard to call. The CDR3 consists of 13 residues. The V end lost 4 bases, the J end lost 4 bases, and 11 bases lay between the germline ends. Germline V CDR1 and CDR2: SGHTA, FQGNSA. The CDR3 nucleotides are TGTGCCAGCAGCTCGGCTGGGTGGTACGAGCAGTACTTC. Amino acids: CASSSAGWYEQYF. Combining the CDR3 with reference TRBV7-2 and TRBJ2-7 gives the whole variable domain GAGVSQSPSNKVTEKGKDVELRCDPISGHTALYWYRQSLGQGLEFLIYFQGNSAPDKSGLPSDRFSAERTGGSVSTLTIQRTQQEDSAVYLCASSSAGWYEQYFGPGTRLTVT.

The chain combines TRBV6-4 with TRBJ2-3; TRBD2 matches 11 bases. V was clipped by 4 bases and J by 0 bases; unmatched bases: 0. The CDR3 is 15 residues long. CDR1 and CDR2 (germline): MRHNA, SNTAGT. CDR3 amino acids: CASSASGGSTDTQYF. The CDR3 DNA follows: TGTGCCAGCAGTGCTAGCGGGGGGAGCACAGATACGCAGTATTTT.

This clonotype was seen ten or more times. This chain's CDR3 is CASSIRGMDYEQYF. CDR3 nucleotide sequence: TGTGCCAGTAGTATAAGGGGTATGGACTACGAGCAGTACTTC. V and J are TRBV19 and TRBJ2-7; D might be TRBD1 (5 bases). Germline CDR1 LNHDA, CDR2 SQIVND (reference sequence). Trimming left V 2 bases short and J 3 bases short, with 11 bases between. This CDR3 is 14 amino acids long.

A single count supports this clonotype. The chain uses TRBV5-4 and TRBJ1-2, with 8 bases fitting TRBD1. The CDR3 loop spans 16 amino acids. The germline gives CDR1 SGHNT, CDR2 YYREEE (reference sequence). V dropped 4 bases and J dropped 2; count of bases not matched to a gene: 10. The CDR3 DNA is TGTGCCAGCAGCCTGGGACAGTCAGGGGGCAACTATGGCTACACCTTC. This codes for CASSLGQSGGNYGYTF.

The V and J genes are TRBV20-1 and TRBJ1-2; maybe TRBD1 (6 bases). Germline loops: CDR1 DFQATT, CDR2 SNEGSKA (reference sequence). The CDR3 is 13 amino acids. The chain's CDR3 is CSVFGQLPGGYTF. As DNA, the CDR3 is TGCAGCGTATTTGGACAGCTCCCCGGTGGCTACACCTTC.

This clonotype was observed a few times. The CDR3 sequence: CSVEGRQLNTEAFF. The CDR3 DNA reads as TGCAGCGTTGAAGGTCGACAGTTGAACACTGAAGCTTTCTTT. The J gene is TRBJ1-1, the V gene TRBV29-1; tentative D call: TRBD1 (5 bases). Per the germline V gene, CDR1 is SQVTM and CDR2 is ANQGSEA. This CDR3 has 14 amino acids. V was clipped by 1 base and J by 0 bases, with 9 bases between them.

This clonotype has ten or more counts. The CDR3 protein is CASSLSLNSNQPQHF. Written as DNA, the CDR3 is TGTGCCAGTAGTCTGTCTCTAAATAGCAATCAGCCCCAGCATTTT. The gene calls are TRBV19 and TRBJ1-5; no clear D gene. The CDR3 is 15 amino acids. V was pared by 5 bases and J by 0 bases, with 11 bases between. Germline values: CDR1 LNHDA, CDR2 SQIVND (reference sequence).

In its sample, this clonotype was seen a few times. This chain uses TRBV7-9 with TRBJ1-2, with D possibly TRBD1 on 6 matching bases. Trimming cost V 5 bases and J 3 bases, with 16 bases left between them. Germline assignment: CDR1 SEHNR and CDR2 FQNEAQ (reference sequence). The CDR3 covers 15 residues. The CDR3 region is CASSPAGGHYYGYTF. CDR3 nucleotides: TGTGCCAGCAGCCCAGCTGGGGGGCACTACTATGGCTACACCTTC.